The present T cell receptor beta chain was sequenced within a study of T-cell memory formation after mild COVID-19. The study's findings and limits: Among CD4+ contracting clones, most were CM and EM, and CD8+ ones EMRA.

This clonotype was detected only once. The antigen is unknown. With a much larger clone just one base away, this may be a read error. From the 5' RACE reads, TCRdb called clonotypes with MiXCR, one entry per CDR3 protein. The sample has around 510,000 distinct CDR3 sequences, about a fifth seen once. Sample: PBMCs or a T cell subset sorted from them (not recorded which). This receptor was taken from an adult woman who had mild COVID-19 (a few samples of this study predate the infection). Cell type and time point are not known.

The CDR3 bases are TGTGCCAGCAGCTTACAGGGGGACTACGAGCAGTACTTC. This gives the protein CASSLQGDYEQYF. The chain links TRBV7-6 to TRBJ2-7, with TRBD1 matching over 7 bases. The CDR3 is made up of 13 amino acids. The trim removed 2 bases at V and 3 bases at J, leaving 1 base unmatched. In germline, CDR1 is SGHVS, CDR2 FNYEAQ.